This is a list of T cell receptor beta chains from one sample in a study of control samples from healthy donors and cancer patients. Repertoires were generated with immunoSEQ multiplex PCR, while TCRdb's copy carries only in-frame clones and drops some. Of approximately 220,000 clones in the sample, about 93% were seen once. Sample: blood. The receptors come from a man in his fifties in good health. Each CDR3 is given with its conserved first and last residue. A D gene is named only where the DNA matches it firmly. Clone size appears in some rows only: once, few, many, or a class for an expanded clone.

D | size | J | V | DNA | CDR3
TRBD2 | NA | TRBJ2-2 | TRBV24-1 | TGTGCCACCATGGCTAGCGGGGGAGCCGGGGAGCTGTTTTTT | CATMASGGAGELFF
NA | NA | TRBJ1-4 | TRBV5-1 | TGCGCCAGCAGCCCCTGGGGGGGGCGGGCACCAACTAATGAAAAACTGTTTTTT | CASSPWGGRAPTNEKLFF
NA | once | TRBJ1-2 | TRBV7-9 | TGTGCCAGCAGCTTTAGGGGGGTGAACTATGGCTACACCTTC | CASSFRGVNYGYTF
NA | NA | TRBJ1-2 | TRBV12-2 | TGTGCAAGTCGCTTAGGGGACGGAAATGGCTACACCTTC | CASRLGDGNGYTF
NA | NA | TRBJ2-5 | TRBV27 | TGTGCCAGCAGTCCGCCCGGCAGGGTCTGGGAGACCCAGTACTTC | CASSPPGRVWETQYF
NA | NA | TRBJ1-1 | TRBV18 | TGTGCCAGCTCACGGGGCCTGGGCACTGAAGCTTTCTTT | CASSRGLGTEAFF
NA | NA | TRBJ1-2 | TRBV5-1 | TGCGCCAGCACCTCGGACACGAACTATGGCTACACCTTC | CASTSDTNYGYTF
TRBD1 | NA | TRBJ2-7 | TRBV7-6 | TGTGCCAGCAGCTCCTACCCCGGACAGGGGGCGTTCGAGCAGTACTTC | CASSSYPGQGAFEQYF
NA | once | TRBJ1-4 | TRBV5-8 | TGTGCCAGCAGCTTGGGGGGGAGTAATGAAAAACTGTTTTTT | CASSLGGSNEKLFF
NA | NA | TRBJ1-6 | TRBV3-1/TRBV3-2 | TGTGCCAGCAGCACGGGACAACTTTATTCACCCCTCCACTTT | CASSTGQLYSPLHF
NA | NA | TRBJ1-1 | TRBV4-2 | TGTGCCAGCAGCCAAGATAAGGGCCGGGTTGACACTGAAGCTTTCTTT | CASSQDKGRVDTEAFF
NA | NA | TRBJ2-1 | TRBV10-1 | TGCGCCAGCAGTGAGTCGGGGGGGGCCAAAGAAGATGAGCAGTTCTTC | CASSESGGAKEDEQFF
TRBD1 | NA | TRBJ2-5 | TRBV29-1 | TGCAGCGTTTACCCCGGGACAGGGACAGAAGAGACCCAGTACTTC | CSVYPGTGTEETQYF
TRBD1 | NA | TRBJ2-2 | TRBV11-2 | TGTGCCAGCAGCTTGACAGGGGGCTCGAACACCGGGGAGCTGTTTTTT | CASSLTGGSNTGELFF
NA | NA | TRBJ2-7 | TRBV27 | TGTGCCAGCAGTCAAGAGAAGGGGGGCCGGCCCTACGAGCAGTACTTC | CASSQEKGGRPYEQYF